The rows below give T cell receptor beta chains drawn from one sample of a study of response to subunit inactivated influenza vaccine. TCRdb itself ran the RT-PCR reads through MiXCR, one entry per CDR3 protein. The sample holds hundreds of thousands of distinct CDR3 sequences; about an eighth are singletons and the top ten take roughly a tenth. Sample: PBMCs from blood, taken on the day of vaccination. The receptors come from a man aged 50-59 years who received an inactivated influenza vaccine. CDR3s include the opening cysteine and the closing phenylalanine or tryptophan. A D gene is named only where the DNA matches it firmly. For some rows the clone size is stated as once, few or many, or as a class when expanded; others skip it.

J gene | V gene | clone size | D gene | CDR3 protein | CDR3 DNA
TRBJ2-7 | TRBV29-1 | many | TRBD1 | CSVRTGGYEQYF | TGCAGCGTCAGGACAGGGGGCTACGAGCAGTACTTC
TRBJ2-7 | TRBV7-2 | few | . | CASSLAPDSYEQYF | TGTGCCAGCAGCTTAGCCCCAGACTCCTACGAGCAGTACTTC
TRBJ2-2 | TRBV30 | few | TRBD2 | CAWSSLGLAGGELFF | TGTGCCTGGAGTTCTCTGGGACTAGCGGGAGGGGAGCTGTTTTTT
TRBJ2-6 | TRBV18 | . | . | CASSPPWGSGANVLTF | TGTGCCAGCTCACCACCATGGGGGTCTGGGGCCAACGTCCTGACTTTC
TRBJ2-4 | TRBV7-2 | . | . | CASSLGVFENIQYF | TGTGCCAGCAGCTTAGGGGTTTTCGAAAACATTCAGTACTTC
TRBJ1-1 | TRBV9 | . | . | CASSVDLSGVATEAFF | TGTGCCAGCAGCGTAGATCTTTCGGGAGTAGCCACTGAAGCTTTCTTT
TRBJ2-7 | TRBV6-5 | few | TRBD2 | CASSYPPSGAPGEQYF | TGTGCCAGCAGTTATCCCCCTAGCGGGGCCCCGGGGGAGCAGTACTTC
TRBJ1-3 | TRBV12-3/TRBV12-4 | few | TRBD1 | CASSLAGQGSGNTIYF | TGTGCCAGCAGTTTAGCGGGACAGGGGTCCGGAAACACCATATATTTT
TRBJ1-1 | TRBV10-3 | many | . | CAISERGTTEAFF | TGTGCCATCAGTGAAAGAGGGACCACTGAAGCTTTCTTT
TRBJ2-1 | TRBV7-8 | many | . | CASSLKSSYNEQFF | TGTGCCAGCAGCTTAAAGAGCTCCTACAATGAGCAGTTCTTC
TRBJ2-5 | TRBV28 | few | . | CASHSRMRGESKTQYF | TGTGCCAGCCACTCTAGGATGAGGGGGGAGAGTAAGACCCAGTACTTC
TRBJ1-2 | TRBV7-9 | . | TRBD1 | CASSSRGQPIYYGYTF | TGTGCCAGCAGCTCAAGGGGACAGCCCATATACTATGGCTACACCTTC
TRBJ1-2 | TRBV10-2 | . | . | CASSVRGRGYTF | TGCGCCAGCAGTGTGCGCGGCCGTGGCTACACCTTC
TRBJ2-1 | TRBV29-1 | many | TRBD2 | CSVGGLAAAYEQFF | TGCAGCGTTGGAGGACTAGCGGCGGCTTATGAGCAGTTCTTC
TRBJ1-1 | TRBV9 | few | . | CASSSSSVVEAFF | TGTGCCAGCAGCTCCTCCTCCGTAGTTGAAGCTTTCTTT
TRBJ2-4 | TRBV7-9 | many | TRBD2 | CASRPRTALAGVLYF | TGTGCCAGCAGACCTCGCACCGCACTAGCGGGAGTTCTTTACTTC
TRBJ2-7 | TRBV11-2 | . | . | CASSLLHGKTGVPIPSYEQYF | TGTGCCAGCAGCTTACTGCATGGCAAAACGGGTGTCCCAATACCGTCCTACGAGCAGTACTTC
TRBJ2-1 | TRBV30 | few | TRBD2 | CAWVGLAVNNEQFF | TGTGCCTGGGTGGGACTAGCGGTAAACAATGAGCAGTTCTTC
TRBJ2-3 | TRBV24-1 | . | TRBD1 | CATSDFRGQGLADTQYF | TGTGCCACCAGTGATTTCCGGGGACAGGGGTTGGCAGATACGCAGTATTTT
TRBJ2-7 | TRBV6-2/TRBV6-3 | few | TRBD1 | CASSALDRGPGSYEQYF | TGTGCCAGCAGTGCCCTCGACAGGGGGCCGGGCTCCTACGAGCAGTACTTC
TRBJ2-7 | TRBV11-2 | many | . | CASSLGTRVLDEQYF | TGTGCCAGCAGCCTAGGGACACGGGTTTTGGACGAGCAGTACTTC
TRBJ1-2 | TRBV12-3/TRBV12-4 | . | . | CASSPYEGGVYGYTF | TGTGCCAGCAGTCCTTACGAGGGGGGAGTCTATGGCTACACCTTC
TRBJ2-7 | TRBV19 | few | TRBD1 | CATRIRAGTGVNYEQYF | TGTGCCACCAGAATCCGTGCTGGGACAGGGGTGAACTACGAGCAGTACTTC
TRBJ2-1 | TRBV7-7 | few | . | CASSLSARQFF | TGTGCCAGCAGCTTATCCGCGAGGCAGTTCTTC
TRBJ2-7 | TRBV18 | . | . | CASSPPTRGYEQYF | TGTGCCAGCTCACCACCGACCAGGGGTTACGAGCAGTACTTC
TRBJ1-5 | TRBV9 | . | . | CASSGLRQTNQPQHF | TGTGCCAGCAGCGGGCTCCGACAGACTAATCAGCCCCAGCATTTT
TRBJ1-1 | TRBV7-9 | . | . | CASSPQAGDRKAFF | TGTGCCAGCAGCCCCCAGGCGGGAGACCGTAAAGCTTTCTTT
TRBJ1-2 | TRBV27 | . | TRBD1 | CASSHDQNRGRGGYTF | TGTGCCAGCAGTCACGACCAAAACAGGGGGCGCGGGGGCTACACCTTC
TRBJ1-2 | TRBV20-1 | many | . | CSARTDGYTF | TGCAGTGCTAGGACCGATGGCTACACCTTC
TRBJ2-3 | TRBV2 | few | . | CASSWESSPQYF | TGTGCCAGCAGTTGGGAATCCTCGCCTCAGTATTTT
TRBJ1-3 | TRBV4-2 | . | . | CASSHISGAPGNTIYF | TGTGCCAGCAGCCACATCAGTGGGGCTCCTGGAAACACCATATATTTT
TRBJ1-1 | TRBV9 | . | . | CASSPLMNTEAFF | TGTGCCAGCAGCCCCCTTATGAACACTGAAGCTTTCTTT
TRBJ1-5 | TRBV20-1 | few | TRBD1 | CSARPPGGGNQPQHF | TGCAGTGCTAGACCCCCAGGGGGGGGCAATCAGCCCCAGCATTTT
TRBJ1-3 | TRBV29-1 | few | . | CSVGKGLGNTIYF | TGCAGCGTTGGAAAAGGTTTGGGAAACACCATATATTTT
TRBJ2-3 | TRBV5-1 | few | TRBD1 | CASSPDRTPQYF | TGCGCCAGCAGCCCGGACAGGACTCCGCAGTATTTT
TRBJ2-1 | TRBV3-1 | . | . | CASSQVPGQVYNEQFF | TGTGCCAGCAGCCAAGTCCCGGGACAAGTTTACAATGAGCAGTTCTTC
TRBJ1-5 | TRBV28 | few | TRBD1 | CASSPDRGHQPQHF | TGTGCCAGCAGCCCCGACAGGGGCCATCAGCCCCAGCATTTT
TRBJ2-7 | TRBV12-3/TRBV12-4 | few | TRBD2 | CASSLKGLAGSSSYEQYF | TGTGCCAGCAGTTTAAAGGGACTAGCGGGGTCTAGCTCCTACGAGCAGTACTTC
TRBJ2-7 | TRBV4-3 | few | . | CASSQEHRQGGEQYF | TGCGCCAGCAGCCAAGAACATCGGCAGGGGGGAGAGCAGTACTTC
TRBJ2-1 | TRBV7-2 | . | TRBD1 | CASSSRQGNSYNEQFF | TGTGCCAGCAGCTCCCGACAGGGAAACTCCTACAATGAGCAGTTCTTC
TRBJ2-3 | TRBV11-2 | few | . | CASSLVVAGTQYF | TGTGCCAGCAGCTTAGTGGTGGCCGGGACGCAGTATTTT
TRBJ2-7 | TRBV12-3/TRBV12-4 | many | . | CASTVNGRTRTYEQYF | TGTGCCAGCACTGTCAATGGGCGGACAAGAACCTACGAGCAGTACTTC
TRBJ2-1 | TRBV20-1 | few | . | CSALRDAEQFF | TGCAGTGCCCTTCGGGACGCTGAGCAGTTCTTC
TRBJ2-5 | TRBV5-1 | few | TRBD1 | CASSAADRGPGKTQYF | TGCGCCAGCAGCGCAGCGGACAGGGGGCCCGGAAAGACCCAGTACTTC
TRBJ2-1 | TRBV25-1 | . | TRBD1 | CASRKQGSEQFF | TGTGCCAGCAGAAAACAGGGGAGTGAGCAGTTCTTC
TRBJ1-6 | TRBV7-2 | few | TRBD1 | CASSLALVTGVRSPLHF | TGTGCCAGCAGCTTAGCCCTGGTCACAGGGGTACGGTCACCCCTCCACTTT
TRBJ2-2 | TRBV28 | . | . | CASSLYGELIF | TGTGCCAGCAGTTTATACGGGGAGCTGATTTTT
TRBJ2-3 | TRBV11-2 | . | . | CASSTQSSIADTQYF | TGTGCCAGCAGCACGCAGTCGTCTATCGCGGATACGCAGTATTTT
TRBJ2-3 | TRBV28 | many | . | CASSPPTGLIGTDTQYF | TGTGCCAGCAGTCCACCCACAGGGTTGATTGGCACAGATACGCAGTATTTT
TRBJ1-3 | TRBV10-3 | . | TRBD1 | CAISEIRTGGPSGNTIYF | TGTGCCATCAGCGAAATAAGAACAGGGGGACCCTCTGGAAACACCATATATTTT
TRBJ2-7 | TRBV21-1 | few | . | CASSKGGALAEQYF | TGTGCCAGCAGCAAAGGGGGGGCCTTAGCCGAGCAGTACTTC